This T cell receptor beta chain appears in the sequencing data of a study of CD8 T cells in ankylosing spondylitis. General study results and limits: Significant enrichment of disease-linked clones was reportedly seen in matched ankylosing spondylitis synovial fluid. The disease-linked clones had a CD8+ phenotype and low blood frequencies. Blood from ankylosing spondylitis patients appeared to carry a characteristic roughly eight-variant TCR beta motif.

With regard to this clonotype: The antigen is not known.

This CDR3 has 13 residues. V was cut by 3 bases and J by 6 bases, with 9 bases left in between. The germline V gene has CDR1 SGHTA and CDR2 FQGNSA. From the 5' RACE reads, TCRdb called clonotypes with MiXCR, one entry per CDR3 protein. Found here are around 300,000 distinct CDR3 sequences, around a tenth of them singletons; the top ten hold roughly 9%. The receptor was derived from a female donor with ankylosing spondylitis or in good health (not recorded which). The J gene is TRBJ2-1, the V gene TRBV7-2; weak D call: TRBD1 (6 bases). The sequencing input was blood, either unsorted or a sorted T cell fraction (not recorded which). CDR3 residues: CASSFGGGNEQFF. CDR3 nucleotide sequence: TGTGCCAGCAGCTTTGGGGGCGGCAATGAGCAGTTCTTC.